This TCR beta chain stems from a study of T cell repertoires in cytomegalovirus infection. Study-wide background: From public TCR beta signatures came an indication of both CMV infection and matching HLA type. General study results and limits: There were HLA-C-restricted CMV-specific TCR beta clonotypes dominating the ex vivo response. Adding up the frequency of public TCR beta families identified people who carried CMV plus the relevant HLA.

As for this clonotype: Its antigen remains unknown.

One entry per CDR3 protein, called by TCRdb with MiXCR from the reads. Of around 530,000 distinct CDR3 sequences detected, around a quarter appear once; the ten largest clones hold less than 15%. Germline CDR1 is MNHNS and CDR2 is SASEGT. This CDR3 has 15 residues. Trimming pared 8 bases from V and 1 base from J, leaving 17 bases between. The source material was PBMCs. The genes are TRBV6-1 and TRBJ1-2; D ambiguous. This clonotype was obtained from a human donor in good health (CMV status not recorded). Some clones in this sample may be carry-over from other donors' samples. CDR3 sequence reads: CASGPEGLLNYGYTF. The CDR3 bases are TGTGCCAGCGGGCCGGAAGGGCTACTTAACTATGGCTACACCTTC.